Listed below are T cell receptor beta chains from one sample, sequenced in a study of blood T cell repertoires in COVID-19. Only in-frame clones appear in the TCRdb table, and some are missing; sequencing was by immunoSEQ multiplex PCR. The sample shows 150,000 to 180,000 clones, 70% to 85% of them seen only once. The sequenced sample consisted of peripheral blood. All receptors come from a man aged 60-69 years with COVID-19, enrolled during active disease. The CDR3 runs from the conserved cysteine through the conserved F or W. The D gene is left open where the match is weak. Expanded clones get a size class; other rows say once, few or many, or leave the size out.

J gene: TRBJ1-5
D gene: .
V gene: TRBV7-3
clone size: .
CDR3 protein: CASSLNVTEDQPQHF
CDR3 DNA: TGTGCCAGCAGCTTAAACGTAACTGAGGATCAGCCCCAGCATTTT

J gene: TRBJ1-6
D gene: .
V gene: TRBV18
clone size: .
CDR3 protein: CASSPSWEVGGSYNSPLHF
CDR3 DNA: TGTGCCAGCTCACCATCGTGGGAAGTTGGAGGCTCCTATAATTCACCCCTCCACTTT

J gene: TRBJ1-5
D gene: .
V gene: TRBV6-6
clone size: .
CDR3 protein: CASSSRRSSSNQPQHF
CDR3 DNA: TGTGCCAGCAGTTCCCGGAGGAGCAGCAGCAATCAGCCCCAGCATTTT

J gene: TRBJ1-3
D gene: .
V gene: TRBV2
clone size: .
CDR3 protein: CASSAGRPSSGNTIYF
CDR3 DNA: TGTGCCAGCAGCGCGGGACGGCCGAGCTCTGGAAACACCATATATTTT

J gene: TRBJ1-6
D gene: TRBD1
V gene: TRBV7-8
clone size: .
CDR3 protein: CASILGTGVNSPLHF
CDR3 DNA: TGTGCCAGCATCCTCGGGACAGGGGTTAATTCACCCCTCCACTTT

J gene: TRBJ1-2
D gene: .
V gene: TRBV21-1
clone size: .
CDR3 protein: CASSKELGHEFGGYTF
CDR3 DNA: TGTGCCAGCAGCAAAGAACTGGGACACGAATTCGGTGGCTACACCTTC

J gene: TRBJ1-6
D gene: .
V gene: TRBV6-4
clone size: .
CDR3 protein: CASSPQGLSPLHF
CDR3 DNA: TGTGCCAGCAGTCCCCAGGGGCTCTCACCCCTCCACTTT

J gene: TRBJ2-3
D gene: TRBD2
V gene: TRBV4-2
clone size: .
CDR3 protein: CASSRWRGGKDTQYF
CDR3 DNA: TGTGCCAGCAGCAGGTGGCGGGGGGGCAAGGATACGCAGTATTTT

J gene: TRBJ1-4
D gene: TRBD1
V gene: TRBV5-1
clone size: .
CDR3 protein: CASSVGQDNEKLFF
CDR3 DNA: TGCGCCAGCAGCGTAGGACAGGATAATGAAAAACTGTTTTTT

J gene: TRBJ2-5
D gene: .
V gene: TRBV3-1/TRBV3-2
clone size: .
CDR3 protein: CASSLSGVGKTQYF
CDR3 DNA: TGTGCCAGCAGCCTGTCAGGGGTGGGGAAGACCCAGTACTTC

J gene: TRBJ1-2
D gene: TRBD1
V gene: TRBV7-2
clone size: .
CDR3 protein: CASSSGQGPYGYTF
CDR3 DNA: TGTGCCAGCAGCTCAGGACAGGGCCCCTATGGCTACACCTTC

J gene: TRBJ1-4
D gene: .
V gene: TRBV25-1
clone size: .
CDR3 protein: CASRPEAPSEKLFF
CDR3 DNA: TGTGCCAGCAGGCCCGAGGCCCCGAGTGAAAAACTGTTTTTT

J gene: TRBJ1-5
D gene: .
V gene: TRBV18
clone size: .
CDR3 protein: CASSPPGMRPNQPQHF
CDR3 DNA: TGTGCCAGCTCACCCCCCGGGATGAGGCCTAATCAGCCCCAGCATTTT

J gene: TRBJ1-2
D gene: .
V gene: TRBV14
clone size: once
CDR3 protein: CASSRDRLRGGYTF
CDR3 DNA: TGTGCCAGCAGCCGAGACAGGCTCAGGGGTGGCTACACCTTC

J gene: TRBJ2-5
D gene: .
V gene: TRBV3-1/TRBV3-2
clone size: .
CDR3 protein: CASSQDRTHRRTQYF
CDR3 DNA: TGTGCCAGCAGCCAAGATAGAACCCACCGGAGGACCCAGTACTTC

J gene: TRBJ1-1
D gene: TRBD1
V gene: TRBV5-8
clone size: .
CDR3 protein: CASSLTGGLPNTEAFF
CDR3 DNA: TGTGCCAGCAGCTTGACAGGGGGCCTCCCGAACACTGAAGCTTTCTTT

J gene: TRBJ2-1
D gene: TRBD1
V gene: TRBV4-1
clone size: .
CDR3 protein: CASSRRRDRALDEQFF
CDR3 DNA: TGCGCCAGCAGCCGACGCCGGGACAGGGCTTTGGATGAGCAGTTCTTC

J gene: TRBJ2-3
D gene: TRBD1
V gene: TRBV6-2/TRBV6-3
clone size: .
CDR3 protein: CASSKTGLSTDTQYF
CDR3 DNA: TGTGCCAGCAGCAAGACAGGGCTTAGCACAGATACGCAGTATTTT

J gene: TRBJ2-7
D gene: TRBD1
V gene: TRBV27
clone size: .
CDR3 protein: CASSLGTGGPYEQYF
CDR3 DNA: TGTGCCAGCAGTTTAGGGACAGGGGGCCCCTACGAGCAGTACTTC

J gene: TRBJ1-2
D gene: .
V gene: TRBV5-6
clone size: few
CDR3 protein: CASSFWPKQGMAYGYTF
CDR3 DNA: TGTGCCAGCAGCTTTTGGCCCAAACAGGGCATGGCGTATGGCTACACCTTC

J gene: TRBJ1-1
D gene: TRBD1
V gene: TRBV7-3
clone size: .
CDR3 protein: CASSLTRPQGDRGTTEAFF
CDR3 DNA: TGTGCCAGCAGCTTAACTAGACCCCAGGGGGACAGGGGGACAACTGAAGCTTTCTTT

J gene: TRBJ1-1
D gene: TRBD1
V gene: TRBV2
clone size: .
CDR3 protein: CASSPSRDRGVGANTEAFF
CDR3 DNA: TGTGCCAGCAGTCCTTCTAGGGACAGGGGGGTTGGGGCTAACACTGAAGCTTTCTTT

J gene: TRBJ1-2
D gene: .
V gene: TRBV7-8
clone size: .
CDR3 protein: CASSLGTAGGYTF
CDR3 DNA: TGTGCCAGCAGCTTAGGGACAGCCGGGGGCTACACCTTC

J gene: TRBJ2-7
D gene: .
V gene: TRBV5-1
clone size: .
CDR3 protein: CASSSGVAYEQYF
CDR3 DNA: TGCGCCAGCAGCTCCGGGGTTGCCTACGAGCAGTACTTC

J gene: TRBJ2-3
D gene: TRBD2
V gene: TRBV18
clone size: .
CDR3 protein: CASSPASGGTDTQYF
CDR3 DNA: TGTGCCAGCTCACCGGCTAGCGGGGGCACAGATACGCAGTATTTT

J gene: TRBJ2-7
D gene: TRBD1
V gene: TRBV7-2
clone size: .
CDR3 protein: CASSLGQGIYEQYF
CDR3 DNA: TGTGCCAGCAGCTTAGGACAGGGGATCTACGAGCAGTACTTC

J gene: TRBJ1-6
D gene: .
V gene: TRBV11-3
clone size: .
CDR3 protein: CASSLDHSPNSPLHF
CDR3 DNA: TGTGCCAGCAGCTTAGATCACAGCCCTAATTCACCCCTCCACTTT

J gene: TRBJ1-5
D gene: TRBD1
V gene: TRBV28
clone size: .
CDR3 protein: CASSLRDRINQPQHF
CDR3 DNA: TGTGCCAGCAGTCTCCGGGACAGAATCAATCAGCCCCAGCATTTT

J gene: TRBJ1-4
D gene: .
V gene: TRBV19
clone size: once
CDR3 protein: CASSPRTRGEKLFF
CDR3 DNA: TGTGCCAGTAGTCCACGGACAAGGGGTGAAAAACTGTTTTTT

J gene: TRBJ1-2
D gene: .
V gene: TRBV28
clone size: .
CDR3 protein: CASSWGPGENGYTF
CDR3 DNA: TGTGCCAGCAGCTGGGGTCCAGGGGAGAATGGCTACACCTTC

J gene: TRBJ1-5
D gene: .
V gene: TRBV15
clone size: .
CDR3 protein: CATSREERNQPQHF
CDR3 DNA: TGTGCCACCAGCAGAGAGGAGCGCAATCAGCCCCAGCATTTT

J gene: TRBJ2-7
D gene: TRBD1
V gene: TRBV6-2/TRBV6-3
clone size: .
CDR3 protein: CASSLSLGQVYEQYF
CDR3 DNA: TGTGCCAGCAGCCTGAGCCTGGGACAGGTCTACGAGCAGTACTTC

J gene: TRBJ2-7
D gene: .
V gene: TRBV27
clone size: .
CDR3 protein: CASSPSDTGSREQYF
CDR3 DNA: TGTGCCAGCAGCCCCTCCGACACGGGGTCTCGCGAGCAGTACTTC

J gene: TRBJ1-6
D gene: TRBD1
V gene: TRBV7-2
clone size: .
CDR3 protein: CASSLAGTGGSPLHF
CDR3 DNA: TGTGCCAGCAGCTTAGCCGGGACAGGGGGATCACCCCTCCACTTT

J gene: TRBJ1-3
D gene: .
V gene: TRBV6-5
clone size: .
CDR3 protein: CASSYTEANTIYF
CDR3 DNA: TGTGCCAGCAGTTATACGGAGGCGAACACCATATATTTT

J gene: TRBJ2-7
D gene: .
V gene: TRBV7-9
clone size: .
CDR3 protein: CASSLDSGYEQYF
CDR3 DNA: TGTGCCAGCAGCTTAGATAGCGGCTACGAGCAGTACTTC

J gene: TRBJ1-1
D gene: .
V gene: TRBV18
clone size: .
CDR3 protein: CASSPPGARDRGTEAFF
CDR3 DNA: TGTGCCAGCTCACCACCGGGCGCCAGGGATCGTGGCACTGAAGCTTTCTTT

J gene: TRBJ2-3
D gene: TRBD2
V gene: TRBV19
clone size: .
CDR3 protein: CASSKLAGGSTDTQYF
CDR3 DNA: TGTGCCAGCAGTAAACTAGCGGGAGGAAGCACAGATACGCAGTATTTT

J gene: TRBJ1-1
D gene: TRBD1
V gene: TRBV9
clone size: .
CDR3 protein: CASSLGQGSTEAFF
CDR3 DNA: TGTGCCAGCAGCCTCGGACAGGGATCGACTGAAGCTTTCTTT

J gene: TRBJ1-3
D gene: .
V gene: TRBV7-2
clone size: once
CDR3 protein: CASSSDSGGNTIYF
CDR3 DNA: TGTGCCAGCAGCTCCGACAGTGGAGGAAACACCATATATTTT

J gene: TRBJ2-5
D gene: TRBD1
V gene: TRBV16
clone size: .
CDR3 protein: CASSQLGQGLRETQYF
CDR3 DNA: TGTGCCAGCAGCCAACTCGGACAGGGATTGAGAGAGACCCAGTACTTC

J gene: TRBJ1-6
D gene: TRBD1
V gene: TRBV9
clone size: few
CDR3 protein: CASSAGTGSNSPLHF
CDR3 DNA: TGTGCCAGCAGCGCAGGGACAGGGTCGAATTCACCCCTCCACTTT

J gene: TRBJ2-3
D gene: .
V gene: TRBV2
clone size: once
CDR3 protein: CASSASTDTQYF
CDR3 DNA: TGTGCCAGCAGTGCTAGCACAGATACGCAGTATTTT

J gene: TRBJ1-2
D gene: .
V gene: TRBV28
clone size: .
CDR3 protein: CASSFPSYGYTF
CDR3 DNA: TGTGCCAGCAGTTTTCCCAGCTATGGCTACACCTTC

J gene: TRBJ2-3
D gene: .
V gene: TRBV7-9
clone size: .
CDR3 protein: CASSRIADTQYF
CDR3 DNA: TGTGCCAGCAGCCGTATCGCAGATACGCAGTATTTT

J gene: TRBJ1-1
D gene: .
V gene: TRBV4-2
clone size: .
CDR3 protein: CASSQGQANTEAFF
CDR3 DNA: TGTGCCAGCAGCCAGGGGCAAGCGAACACTGAAGCTTTCTTT

J gene: TRBJ2-3
D gene: .
V gene: TRBV6-2/TRBV6-3
clone size: once
CDR3 protein: CASSWDSDTQYF
CDR3 DNA: TGTGCCAGCAGCTGGGACTCAGATACGCAGTATTTT

J gene: TRBJ1-1
D gene: .
V gene: TRBV19
clone size: once
CDR3 protein: CASSIGVTDTEAFF
CDR3 DNA: TGTGCCAGTAGTATAGGCGTAACGGACACTGAAGCTTTCTTT

J gene: TRBJ1-2
D gene: TRBD1
V gene: TRBV30
clone size: .
CDR3 protein: CAWSPDRGLAGYTF
CDR3 DNA: TGTGCCTGGAGTCCAGACAGGGGTTTGGCTGGCTACACCTTC

J gene: TRBJ2-7
D gene: TRBD1
V gene: TRBV7-3
clone size: .
CDR3 protein: CASSEGTAYEQYF
CDR3 DNA: TGTGCCAGCAGCGAGGGGACAGCCTACGAGCAGTACTTC

J gene: TRBJ1-2
D gene: TRBD1
V gene: TRBV6-2/TRBV6-3
clone size: .
CDR3 protein: CASSFDRVDYGYTF
CDR3 DNA: TGTGCCAGCAGTTTTGACAGGGTCGACTATGGCTACACCTTC

J gene: TRBJ1-4
D gene: .
V gene: TRBV5-1
clone size: .
CDR3 protein: CASTRGGSNEKLFF
CDR3 DNA: TGCGCCAGTACAAGAGGAGGGTCTAATGAAAAACTGTTTTTT

J gene: TRBJ1-6
D gene: .
V gene: TRBV15
clone size: .
CDR3 protein: CATSRAGNNSPLHF
CDR3 DNA: TGTGCCACCAGCAGAGCGGGGAATAATTCACCCCTCCACTTT

J gene: TRBJ2-2
D gene: TRBD1
V gene: TRBV24-1
clone size: .
CDR3 protein: CATSDSTGGSTGELFF
CDR3 DNA: TGTGCCACCAGTGATTCCACAGGGGGTTCGACCGGGGAGCTGTTTTTT